The 19 T cell receptor beta chains below were found in one sample sequenced in a study of neurological immune-mediated disorders. MiXCR was run by TCRdb on the 5' RACE reads, yielding one entry per CDR3 protein. The top ten hold more than 20% of the sample, which has 25,000 to 35,000 distinct CDR3 sequences, approximately 4.2% seen once. The specimen sequenced was PBMCs. These receptors were taken from a young man in good health.

This clonotype was found many times. This chain uses TRBV20-1 with TRBJ1-4; the D gene is possibly TRBD1 (5 bases). There are 13 residues in the CDR3. The germline CDR1 and CDR2 sequences are DFQATT and SNEGSKA (reference sequence). The V end lost 6 bases, the J end lost 3 bases, and 11 bases lay between the germline ends. This chain's CDR3 is CSAQDAANEKLFF. The DNA for the CDR3 is TGCAGTGCACAGGACGCGGCTAATGAAAAACTGTTTTTT.

This clonotype was seen at least ten times. The J gene is TRBJ2-2, the V gene TRBV20-1, with D possibly TRBD2 on 5 matching bases. Trimming removed 6 bases from V and 7 bases from J, with 12 bases in between. Germline V gene sequence: CDR1 DFQATT, CDR2 SNEGSKA (reference sequence). CDR3 size: 12 residues. CDR3 DNA sequence: TGCAGTGCCCCTGCCCGGGGCGGGGAGCTGTTTTTT. Protein: CSAPARGGELFF.

Of note for this clonotype: Germline is not matched at one junction end, which may reflect a read error. The chain links TRBV11-2 to TRBJ1-1; D is uncertain. The CDR3 has 14 amino acids. Germline V gene sequence: CDR1 SGHAT, CDR2 FQNNGV. CDR3 region: CASSPGRMNSEAFF. The CDR3 nucleotides are TGTGCCAGCAGCCCCGGCAGAATGAACTCTGAAGCTTTCTTT.

This clonotype was detected ten times or more. V and J are TRBV12-3 or TRBV12-4 and TRBJ1-1, with D possibly matching TRBD1 (6 bases). Trimming removed 6 bases at V and 4 bases at J, with 18 bases between. This CDR3 comprises 15 residues. DNA for the CDR3: TGTGCCAGCAGGAGGGACGACAGGTGGGGCACTGAAGCTTTCTTT. Translated, it gives CASRRDDRWGTEAFF.

This clonotype was picked up many times. This chain links TRBV25-1 with TRBJ2-3; TRBD2 aligns across 10 bases. This CDR3 region has 15 residues. The germline V gene has CDR1 MGHDK and CDR2 SYGVNS. Trimming at V came to 3 bases and at J to 3 bases, leaving 3 bases not matched to a gene. The CDR3 protein is CASSDLAGATDTQYF. The CDR3 DNA reads TGTGCCAGCAGTGATCTAGCGGGGGCAACAGATACGCAGTATTTT. The full variable domain, completed using reference TRBV25-1 and TRBJ2-3, is EADIYQTPRYLVIGTGKKITLECSQTMGHDKMYWYQQDPGMELHLIHYSYGVNSTEKGDLSSESTVSRIRTEHFPLTLESARPSHTSQYLCASSDLAGATDTQYFGPGTRLTVL.

This clonotype has ten or more counts. This rearrangement joins TRBV5-1 to TRBJ1-1; TRBD1 might be the D (5 bases). V lost 3 bases to trimming and J lost 5 bases, with 14 bases between them. Germline CDR1 reads SGHRS; CDR2 reads YFSETQ. The length of the CDR3 is 14 residues. Here the CDR3 reads CASSWGQGRTEAFF. Written as DNA, the CDR3 is TGCGCCAGCAGCTGGGGCCAGGGAAGGACTGAAGCTTTCTTT.

This clonotype was seen many times. This chain links TRBV5-1 with TRBJ1-4; unclear D gene. The CDR3 contains 15 residues. Trimming removed 0 bases from V and 7 bases from J, with 13 bases in between. Germline loops: CDR1 SGHRS, CDR2 YFSETQ. In DNA, the CDR3 is TGCGCCAGCAGCTTGGGAACGGACGTGGGTGAAAAACTGTTTTTT. Its translation: CASSLGTDVGEKLFF. Full variable domain (missing parts from reference TRBV5-1 and TRBJ1-4): KAGVTQTPRYLIKTRGQQVTLSCSPISGHRSVSWYQQTPGQGLQFLFEYFSETQRNKGNFPGRFSGRQFSNSRSEMNVSTLELGDSALYLCASSLGTDVGEKLFFGSGTQLSVL.

This clonotype was observed many times. A junction boundary mismatches the germline segment, possibly from a read error. The chain links TRBV5-1 to TRBJ2-2, with 9 bases fitting TRBD2. This CDR3 region has 16 residues. Germline V gives CDR1 SGHRS, CDR2 YFSETQ. DNA of the CDR3: TGCGCCAGCAGCTTGGGACTAGCGGTAAACACCGAGGAGCTGTTTTTT. Translation: CASSLGLAVNTEELFF.

There are many counts of this clonotype. This chain links TRBV6-5 with TRBJ2-7; TRBD1 might be the D (5 bases). V was trimmed by 2 bases and J by 4 bases, leaving 15 bases between them. The CDR3 extends over 15 amino acids. The germline V gene encodes CDR1 MNHEY and CDR2 SVGAGI. DNA for the CDR3: TGTGCCAGCAGTTACGGGCCAGGGCGTTGGTACGAGCAGTACTTC. This translates into CASSYGPGRWYEQYF.

This clonotype came up many times. The chain is built from TRBV7-9 and TRBJ2-1, with D possibly matching TRBD2 (5 bases). Germline V gene sequence: CDR1 SEHNR, CDR2 FQNEAQ (reference sequence). The CDR3 is 16 residues long. Trimming removed 5 bases at V and 0 bases at J, with 14 bases between. CDR3 sequence: CASSPRTGFSYNEQFF. The CDR3 bases are TGTGCCAGCAGCCCAAGGACGGGGTTCTCCTACAATGAGCAGTTCTTC.

This clonotype was seen ten or more times. This chain joins TRBV2 and TRBJ2-5, with D tentatively TRBD2 (7 bases). The CDR3 is made up of 15 amino acids. V was trimmed by 8 bases and J by 5 bases, leaving 21 bases between them. CDR1 and CDR2 (germline): SNHLY, FYNNEI. DNA for the CDR3: TGTGCCAGCTCGAAAGCGGGACATGAGGGGGAGACCCAGTACTTC. Protein product: CASSKAGHEGETQYF.

The sample holds many counts of this clonotype. The chain couples TRBV6-5 to TRBJ1-3; D might be TRBD1 (5 bases). Germline values: CDR1 MNHEY, CDR2 SVGAGI. The CDR3 contains 16 residues. V was shortened by 2 bases and J by 3 bases, with 14 bases between the two germline ends. The CDR3 DNA is TGTGCCAGCAGTTACCGGGCAGGGCAGTTTGGAAACACCATATATTTT. This gives the protein CASSYRAGQFGNTIYF.

In this sample, this clonotype turned up many times. The chain employs TRBV7-2 and TRBJ2-7; either TRBD1 or TRBD2 may supply D (6 bases each). This CDR3 comprises 13 residues. Per germline, CDR1 SGHTA and CDR2 FQGNSA. With 7 bases removed from V and 8 bases from J, the gap between germline ends came to 18 bases. In DNA form, the CDR3 reads TGTGCCAGCACCCTAATAGGGGGGTCGAAGCAGTACTTC. This sequence encodes CASTLIGGSKQYF.

This clonotype appeared many times. The CDR3 region has the DNA TGTGCCAGCAGCCAAGATACGACAGGCTATGGCTACACCTTC. This translates into CASSQDTTGYGYTF. V usage is TRBV3-1 and J usage is TRBJ1-2; a possible D gene is TRBD1 (6 bases). The V and J ends lost 0 bases and 4 bases respectively, with 9 bases between them. Looked up from germline, CDR1 is LGHDT and CDR2 is YNNKEL (reference sequence). The CDR3 is 14 residues long.

This clonotype was counted at least ten times. The chain employs TRBV5-1 and TRBJ1-2; D might be TRBD1 (5 bases). Trimming stripped 1 base from V and 5 bases from J, with 15 bases between. Looked up from germline, CDR1 is SGHRS and CDR2 is YFSETQ. The CDR3 totals 15 residues. The chain's CDR3 is CASSLNEGQPYGYTF. CDR3 in DNA: TGCGCCAGCAGCTTGAATGAGGGGCAGCCGTATGGCTACACCTTC.

This clonotype has at least ten counts. J is TRBJ1-5 and V is TRBV3-1; TRBD1 aligns across 9 bases. Germline-derived CDR1 and CDR2 are LGHDT and YNNKEL (reference sequence). This CDR3 contains 15 residues. Trimming cost V 1 base and J 2 bases; bases outside gene matches: 0. The CDR3: CASSQGTGGNQPQHF. DNA for the CDR3: TGTGCCAGCAGCCAAGGGACAGGGGGCAATCAGCCCCAGCATTTT.

This clonotype was counted at least ten times. The chain links TRBV20-1 to TRBJ2-1, with a tentative D call TRBD1 (6 bases). This CDR3 is built from 15 residues. Germline-derived CDR1 and CDR2 are DFQATT and SNEGSKA (reference sequence). The V end lost 6 bases, the J end lost 4 bases, and 19 bases lay between the germline ends. The CDR3 loop is CSASVAGALYNEQFF. CDR3 DNA sequence: TGCAGTGCCTCGGTGGCAGGGGCGTTATACAATGAGCAGTTCTTC.

The rearrangement uses TRBV5-1 and TRBJ2-2, with D uncertain. Germline-derived CDR1 and CDR2 are SGHRS and YFSETQ. The V and J ends lost 4 bases and 14 bases respectively, with 24 bases between them. The CDR3 runs 15 residues. CDR3 loop: CASSRLAAGDVDLFF. The CDR3 DNA sequence: TGCGCCAGCAGCCGACTTGCGGCTGGAGACGTGGATCTGTTTTTT.

This clonotype is termed medium-sized. The rearrangement links TRBV20-1 to TRBJ2-5; 10 bases map to TRBD2. With 7 bases clipped from V and 1 base from J, the junction kept 12 bases outside the gene matches. Germline CDR1 DFQATT, CDR2 SNEGSKA (reference sequence). The CDR3 length is 16 residues. CDR3 residues: CSVTVVLAGAQETQYF. As DNA, the CDR3 is TGCAGTGTCACTGTAGTTCTAGCGGGGGCCCAAGAGACCCAGTACTTC.